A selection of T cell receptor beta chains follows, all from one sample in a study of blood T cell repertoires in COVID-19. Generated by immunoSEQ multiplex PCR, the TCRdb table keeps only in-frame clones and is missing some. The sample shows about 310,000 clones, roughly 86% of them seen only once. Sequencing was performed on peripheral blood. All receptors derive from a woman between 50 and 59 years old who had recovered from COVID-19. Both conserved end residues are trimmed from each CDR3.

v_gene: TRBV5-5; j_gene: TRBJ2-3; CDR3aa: ASSPPVADTQY
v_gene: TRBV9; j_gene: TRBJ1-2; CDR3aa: ASSRDRINYGYT
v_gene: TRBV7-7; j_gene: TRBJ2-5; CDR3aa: ASSLQKRQGSFQETQY
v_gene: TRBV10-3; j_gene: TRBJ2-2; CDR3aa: AISGTVGTGELF
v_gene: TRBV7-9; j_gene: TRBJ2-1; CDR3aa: ASSLDALAHSSSYNEQF
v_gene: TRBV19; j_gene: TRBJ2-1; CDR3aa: ASSNSGFGYEQF
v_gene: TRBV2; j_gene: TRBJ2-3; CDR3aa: ASSGQGATDTQY
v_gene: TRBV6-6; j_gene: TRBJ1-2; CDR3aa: ASSSLEVYDGYT
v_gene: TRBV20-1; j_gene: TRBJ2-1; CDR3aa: SASRAGGYEQF
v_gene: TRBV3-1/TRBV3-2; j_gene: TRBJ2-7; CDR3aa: ASSQDRRGPSSYEQY
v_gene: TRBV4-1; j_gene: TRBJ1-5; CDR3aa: ASSQLLRDWPQH
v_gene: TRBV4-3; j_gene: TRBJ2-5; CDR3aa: ASSQDAAGMVTQY
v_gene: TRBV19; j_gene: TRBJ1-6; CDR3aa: ASTHRGNSPLH
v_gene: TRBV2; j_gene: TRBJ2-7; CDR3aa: ASRTTGDYEQY
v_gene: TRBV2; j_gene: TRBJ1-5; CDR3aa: ASSEEGRAGRR
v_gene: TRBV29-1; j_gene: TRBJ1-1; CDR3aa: SVTRGYEAF
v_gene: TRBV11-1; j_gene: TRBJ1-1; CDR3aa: ASSLQGAEAF
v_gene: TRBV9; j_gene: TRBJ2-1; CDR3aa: ASSRGRAQYNEQF
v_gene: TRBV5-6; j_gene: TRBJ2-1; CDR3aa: ASSFGLDPYNEQF
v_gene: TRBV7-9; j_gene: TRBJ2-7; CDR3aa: ASSLEAGGQY
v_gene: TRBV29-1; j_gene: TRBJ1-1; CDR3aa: SVEKQGNTEAF
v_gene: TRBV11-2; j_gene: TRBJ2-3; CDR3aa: ASSPRGGNPEYTQY
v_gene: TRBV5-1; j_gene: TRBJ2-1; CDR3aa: ASSLAPGTSGINEQF
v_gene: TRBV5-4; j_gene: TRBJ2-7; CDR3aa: ASSLDGTGYEQY
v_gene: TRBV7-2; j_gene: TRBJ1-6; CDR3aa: ASSLGAGLEPLH
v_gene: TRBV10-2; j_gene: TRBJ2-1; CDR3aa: ASSESRLAGGHGQF
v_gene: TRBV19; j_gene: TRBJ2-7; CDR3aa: ASSGQGNSYEQY
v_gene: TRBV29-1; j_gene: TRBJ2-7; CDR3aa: SVRGQYEQY
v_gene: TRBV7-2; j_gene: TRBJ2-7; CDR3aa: ASSAGGIYEQY
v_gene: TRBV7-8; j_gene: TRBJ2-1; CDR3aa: ASSLGQVFGYNEQF
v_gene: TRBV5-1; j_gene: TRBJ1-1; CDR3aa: ASSLVGGGQTEAF
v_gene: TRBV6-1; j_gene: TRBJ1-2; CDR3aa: ASSGPGPTTAGYGYT
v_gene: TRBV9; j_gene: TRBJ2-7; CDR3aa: ASSVGGTGGEQY
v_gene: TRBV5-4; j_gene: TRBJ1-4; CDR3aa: ASSLGVAAHEKLF
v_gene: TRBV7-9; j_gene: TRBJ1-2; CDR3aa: AVVRDSGYGYT
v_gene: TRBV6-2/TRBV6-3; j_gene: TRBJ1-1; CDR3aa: ASSYSGANTEAF
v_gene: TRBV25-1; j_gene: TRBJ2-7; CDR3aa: ASSESGRGPSYEQY
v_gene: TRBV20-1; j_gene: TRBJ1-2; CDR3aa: SASAGDVGYT
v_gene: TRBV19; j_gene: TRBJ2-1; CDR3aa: ASSIVADSDNEQF
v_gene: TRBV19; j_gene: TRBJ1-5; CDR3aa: ASSINLDRVLSNQPQH
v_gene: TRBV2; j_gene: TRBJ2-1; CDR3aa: ASSEQRAYNEQF
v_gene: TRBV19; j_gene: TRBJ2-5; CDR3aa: ASSISPQLETQY
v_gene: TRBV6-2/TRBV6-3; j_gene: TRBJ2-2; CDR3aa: ASSYVGGNTGELF
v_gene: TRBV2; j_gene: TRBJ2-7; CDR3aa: ASSSGTGSYEQY
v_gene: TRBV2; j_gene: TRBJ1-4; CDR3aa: ASSEGLGREKLF